This TCR beta chain is drawn from a study of cytomegalovirus exposure and HLA in healthy donors. Study-wide findings and caveats: Across donors, most TCRs were seen rarely, yet some public ones were widespread.

As to this clone: What it binds is unknown.

Produced via immunoSEQ multiplex PCR; TCRdb's table is partial and in-frame only. This sample carries tens of thousands of clones, 90% to 95% of them seen once, and the ten largest clones take approximately 0.59%. V was shortened by 6 bases and J by 7 bases, with 15 bases between the two germline ends. CDR1 is SQVTM and CDR2 is ANQGSEA in the germline V gene. CDR3 length: 12 amino acids. Sequenced sample: PBMCs. The receptor was isolated from a woman between 18 and 29 years old in good health and CMV-seronegative. The chain recombines TRBV29-1 with TRBJ1-1; D may be TRBD1 (6 bases). CDR3 coding DNA: TGCAGCGTGTCGGGACACGTACTTGAAGCTTTCTTT. Protein: CSVSGHVLEAFF. The variable domain in full, completed from reference TRBV29-1 and TRBJ1-1, reads SAVISQKPSRDICQRGTSLTIQCQVDSQVTMMFWYRQQPGQSLTLIATANQGSEATYESGFVIDKFPISRPNLTFSTLTVSNMSPEDSSIYLCSVSGHVLEAFFGQGTRLTVV.